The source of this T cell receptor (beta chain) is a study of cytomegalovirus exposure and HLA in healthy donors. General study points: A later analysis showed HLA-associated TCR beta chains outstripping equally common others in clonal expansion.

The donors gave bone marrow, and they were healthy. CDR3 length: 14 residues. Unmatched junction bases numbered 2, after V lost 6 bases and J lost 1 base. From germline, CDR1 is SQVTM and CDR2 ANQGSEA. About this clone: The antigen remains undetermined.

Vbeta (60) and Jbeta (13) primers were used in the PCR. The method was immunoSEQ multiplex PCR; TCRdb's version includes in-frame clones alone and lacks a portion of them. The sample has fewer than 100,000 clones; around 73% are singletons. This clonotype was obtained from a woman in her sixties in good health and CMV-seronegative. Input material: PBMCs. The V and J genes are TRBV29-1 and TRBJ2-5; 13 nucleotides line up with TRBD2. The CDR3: CSVGLAGTQETQYF. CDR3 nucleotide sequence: TGCAGCGTGGGACTAGCGGGGACCCAAGAGACCCAGTACTTC.